The next 23 T cell receptor beta chains were all read from a single sample in a study of cytomegalovirus exposure and HLA in healthy donors. PCR used 60 Vbeta primers and 13 Jbeta primers. TCRdb's copy holds only in-frame clones and misses some; the assay was immunoSEQ multiplex PCR. The table shows approximately 150,000 clones, with 60% to 85% occurring only once. Sample: PBMCs. All receptors come from a man aged 40-49 years in good health and CMV-seropositive.

The V gene is TRBV7-9, the J gene TRBJ1-1; D gene ambiguous. The CDR3 is made up of 11 amino acids. V was clipped by 7 bases and J by 6 bases, with 9 bases between them. Germline CDR1 reads SEHNR; CDR2 reads FQNEAQ (reference sequence). The CDR3 DNA follows: TGTGCCAGCACCCGAGGAGCTGAAGCTTTCTTT. Protein sequence: CASTRGAEAFF.

The J gene is TRBJ2-5, the V gene TRBV4-3; 7 positions match TRBD2. CDR1 and CDR2 (germline): LGHNA, YSLEER. The J segment lost 5 bases and the V segment lost 1 base, leaving 7 bases of the junction unmatched. The CDR3 length is 15 residues. CDR3 in DNA: TGCGCCAGCAGCCAAGGGGGAGGGGCGGGGGAGACCCAGTACTTC. Its translation is CASSQGGGAGETQYF.

The V and J genes are TRBV19 and TRBJ2-1; 10 nucleotides agree with TRBD2. Germline trimming cut 8 bases from V and 5 bases from J; bases unmatched to any gene: 3. The CDR3 contains 13 residues. The germline V gene encodes CDR1 LNHDA and CDR2 SQIVND (reference sequence). The CDR3 DNA reads as TGTGCCAGTTGCACTAGCGGGAACAATGAGCAGTTCTTC. Its translation: CASCTSGNNEQFF.

The rearrangement uses TRBV29-1 and TRBJ2-7; 7 bases align to TRBD1. The CDR3 length is 12 residues. The junction had 4 bases not matched to a gene; V was cut back by 4 bases and J by 4 bases. Germline CDR1 SQVTM, CDR2 ANQGSEA. Here the CDR3 reads CSVGDSNYEQYF. CDR3 DNA: TGCAGCGTTGGGGACAGCAATTACGAGCAGTACTTC.

The gene calls are TRBV2 and TRBJ2-2, with TRBD1 identical over 8 bases. This CDR3 is built from 16 residues. After removal of 4 bases from V and 4 bases from J, the junction contained 8 bases not matched to a gene. Germline-derived CDR1 and CDR2 are SNHLY and FYNNEI. The chain's CDR3 is CASSGSDRGITGELFF. CDR3 nucleotide sequence: TGTGCCAGCAGTGGTTCTGACAGGGGAATCACCGGGGAGCTGTTTTTT.

The chain couples TRBV10-1 to TRBJ2-1, with 14 bases that match TRBD2. V was clipped by 0 bases and J by 10 bases; unmatched bases: 8. The CDR3 has 17 amino acids. Germline V gives CDR1 WNHNN, CDR2 SYGVQD (reference sequence). The DNA of the CDR3 is TGCGCCAGCAGTGAGTCCAGACTAGCGGGAGGGCCGGGGGAGCAGTTCTTC. Protein product: CASSESRLAGGPGEQFF.

This clone occurred once. J is TRBJ2-7 and V is TRBV5-1; D call uncertain. The V end was cut by 6 bases, the J end by 4 bases, with 17 bases between. The CDR3 totals 14 residues. Germline V gene lookup returns CDR1 SGHRS and CDR2 YFSETQ. CDR3 nucleotides: TGCGCCAGCACCAAAACTCCGGGTTCTTACGAGCAGTACTTC. Translating gives CASTKTPGSYEQYF. The full variable domain, rest sourced from reference TRBV5-1 and TRBJ2-7, is KAGVTQTPRYLIKTRGQQVTLSCSPISGHRSVSWYQQTPGQGLQFLFEYFSETQRNKGNFPGRFSGRQFSNSRSEMNVSTLELGDSALYLCASTKTPGSYEQYFGPGTRLTVT.

The DNA of the CDR3 is TGTGCCAGCAGCTTGGGTGGGCGGGAGACAGATACGCAGTATTTT. Translated: CASSLGGRETDTQYF. This chain uses TRBV5-4 with TRBJ2-3, with TRBD2 matching over 7 bases. V lost 0 bases, J lost 3 bases, and 4 bases stayed unmatched. The CDR3 spans 15 residues. Germline V gene sequence: CDR1 SGHNT, CDR2 YYREEE (reference sequence).

The chain has TRBV13 and TRBJ2-1; D is unclear. Germline assignment: CDR1 PRHDT and CDR2 FYEKMQ (reference sequence). Trimming took off 6 bases at V and 0 bases at J, with 6 bases between the two ends. There are 13 residues in the CDR3. CDR3 amino acids: CASSYSSYNEQFF. Written as DNA, the CDR3 is TGTGCCAGCAGTTATAGCTCCTACAATGAGCAGTTCTTC.

V usage is TRBV19 and J usage is TRBJ1-5; 7 nucleotides agree with TRBD1. V shed 9 bases and J 3 bases; nucleotides not matched to a gene: 8. The V gene's germline CDR1 is LNHDA and CDR2 SQIVND (reference sequence). This CDR3 has 14 amino acids. This CDR3 reads CASRGTGDNQPQHF. In nucleotides, the CDR3 is TGTGCCAGCCGGGGAACAGGGGACAATCAGCCCCAGCATTTT.

The V gene is TRBV5-1, the J gene TRBJ2-4; 11 bases align to TRBD2. V lost 6 bases and J lost 12; bases outside the gene matches: 14. Looked up from germline, CDR1 is SGHRS and CDR2 is YFSETQ. The CDR3 has 15 residues. In DNA, the CDR3 is TGCGCCAGCAAAGGGGTAGCGGGAGGGCTAAGCAGTCAGTACTTC. This translates into CASKGVAGGLSSQYF.

The J gene is TRBJ2-5, the V gene TRBV5-4; 8 positions match TRBD2. This CDR3 is built from 17 residues. After removal of 3 bases from V and 1 base from J, the junction contained 11 bases not matched to a gene. Looked up from germline, CDR1 is SGHNT and CDR2 is YYREEE (reference sequence). CDR3 coding DNA: TGTGCCAGCAGCTCGACTAGCGCAAGAGCCCGCCAAGAGACCCAGTACTTC. Protein product: CASSSTSARARQETQYF.

The CDR3 loop reads CSADQGLGGETQYF. The CDR3 DNA is TGCAGCGCTGACCAGGGCCTGGGAGGAGAGACCCAGTACTTC. The J gene is TRBJ2-5, the V gene TRBV29-1, with D maybe TRBD2 (6 bases). V gave up 7 bases and J gave up 4 bases, with 19 bases separating them. Germline V gives CDR1 SQVTM, CDR2 ANQGSEA. The CDR3 is made up of 14 amino acids.

CDR3 residues: CASKSGDGEAFF. The CDR3 DNA reads as TGCGCCAGCAAATCGGGGGATGGTGAAGCTTTCTTT. The V call is TRBV5-1, the J call TRBJ1-1, with D perhaps matching TRBD1 (5 bases). The germline V and J ends were trimmed by 6 bases and 7 bases, with 13 bases remaining between them. The CDR3 sequence is 12 residues long. The germline CDR1 and CDR2 sequences are SGHRS and YFSETQ.

Only a few counts were recorded for this clone. The chain has TRBV28 and TRBJ1-3; no firm D call. The germline CDR1 and CDR2 sequences are MDHEN and SYDVKM. CDR3 length: 12 amino acids. The V gene lost 5 bases and the J gene lost 4 bases, with 6 bases spanning the gap. The CDR3: CASSLAGNTIYF. The CDR3, as DNA: TGTGCCAGCAGTCTGGCCGGAAACACCATATATTTT. Combining the CDR3 with reference TRBV28 and TRBJ1-3 gives the whole variable domain DVKVTQSSRYLVKRTGEKVFLECVQDMDHENMFWYRQDPGLGLRLIYFSYDVKMKEKGDIPEGYSVSREKKERFSLILESASTNQTSMYLCASSLAGNTIYFGEGSWLTVV.

The chain is built from TRBV7-9 and TRBJ2-3, with 7 bases fitting TRBD1. With V trimmed by 5 bases and J by 4 bases, 15 bases remained unmatched. Germline loops: CDR1 SEHNR, CDR2 FQNEAQ (reference sequence). This CDR3 spans 17 amino acids. CDR3 protein: CASSHGDGSRGPDTQYF. In DNA, the CDR3 is TGTGCCAGCAGCCATGGGGATGGTAGTAGGGGGCCAGATACGCAGTATTTT.

V usage is TRBV9 and J usage is TRBJ2-1, with D unresolved. The V gene lost 3 bases and the J gene lost 10 bases, with 11 bases spanning the gap. The CDR3 sequence is 12 residues long. From germline, CDR1 is SGDLS and CDR2 YYNGEE. CDR3 DNA sequence: TGTGCCAGCAGCGACCACAGTCAAGAGCAGTTCTTC. Its protein product is CASSDHSQEQFF.

This chain uses TRBV7-9 with TRBJ2-7, with 9 bases fitting TRBD2. Trimming cost V 3 bases and J 4 bases; bases outside gene matches: 10. From germline, CDR1 is SEHNR and CDR2 FQNEAQ (reference sequence). CDR3 length: 16 residues. Written as DNA, the CDR3 is TGTGCCAGCAGCTTGGAGGCGGGAGGGCTTATATACGAGCAGTACTTC. It codes for CASSLEAGGLIYEQYF.

The chain uses TRBV30 and TRBJ2-3; maybe TRBD1 (6 bases). Germline CDR1 is GTSNPN and CDR2 is SVGIG (reference sequence). The CDR3 runs to 15 residues. V was clipped by 2 bases and J by 0 bases, with 12 bases between them. The CDR3 loop reads CAWSTPGTSTDTQYF. CDR3 nucleotide sequence: TGTGCCTGGAGTACCCCCGGGACAAGCACAGATACGCAGTATTTT.

The chain carries TRBV29-1 and TRBJ1-1; 7 bases are shared with TRBD1. The germline CDR1 and CDR2 sequences are SQVTM and ANQGSEA. V was pared by 4 bases and J by 5 bases, with 1 base of the junction left unmatched. CDR3 length: 11 amino acids. CDR3 sequence reads: CSVARGTEAFF. As DNA, the CDR3 is TGCAGCGTTGCCAGGGGGACTGAAGCTTTCTTT.

The chain carries TRBV7-3 and TRBJ2-1; possibly TRBD2 for D (6 bases). This CDR3 has 15 residues. V gave up 3 bases and J gave up 4 bases, with 13 bases separating them. Per the germline V gene, CDR1 is SGHTA and CDR2 is FQGTGA. CDR3 residues: CASSLGGVGYNEQFF. The CDR3 nucleotides read TGTGCCAGCAGCTTGGGAGGAGTCGGGTACAATGAGCAGTTCTTC.

This clone has a handful of counts. The V gene is TRBV5-1, the J gene TRBJ1-1, with no clear D. The V end was cut by 4 bases, the J end by 1 base, with 14 bases between. The germline gives CDR1 SGHRS, CDR2 YFSETQ. This CDR3 is built from 15 residues. The CDR3 is CASSLEARANTEAFF. CDR3 DNA sequence: TGCGCCAGCAGCCTGGAAGCGAGAGCGAACACTGAAGCTTTCTTT. The full variable domain, rest sourced from reference TRBV5-1 and TRBJ1-1, is KAGVTQTPRYLIKTRGQQVTLSCSPISGHRSVSWYQQTPGQGLQFLFEYFSETQRNKGNFPGRFSGRQFSNSRSEMNVSTLELGDSALYLCASSLEARANTEAFFGQGTRLTVV.

The CDR3 spells CASGDLGGFYSNQPQHF. DNA of the CDR3: TGTGCCAGCGGGGACTTAGGTGGGTTCTATAGCAATCAGCCCCAGCATTTT. This sequence joins TRBV21-1 and TRBJ1-5. TRBV21-1 is listed as a pseudogene. This CDR3 is built from 17 residues.